This record looks at one TCR beta chain sequence and its context. The antigen remains unidentified. The sample comes from a study of T cells in Graves' hyperthyroidism and ophthalmopathy. Study observations and caveats: Blood also held most thyroid clonotypes expanded beyond 0.001.

TCR beta CDR3 region amplification was performed from RNA transcripts. HTBI primers were used for first-round RT-PCR of the TCR CDR3. TCRdb used MiXCR to reprocess the multiplex PCR reads, holding one entry per CDR3 protein. The sample comprises about 380,000 distinct CDR3 sequences, roughly 14% of which are singletons, and around 21% rests with the top ten. The CDR3 runs to 12 residues. Germline V CDR1 and CDR2: SQVTM, ANQGSEA. The V and J ends lost 1 base and 7 bases respectively, with 11 bases between them. Hyperthyroidism was newly diagnosed in patients aged 18 to 65 (duration under 2 months). Ahead of any ophthalmopathy symptoms, the blood sample was obtained at the first diagnosis of hyperthyroidism.

Sequences were obtained from blood. The sequence was collected from a man younger than 40 with Graves' hyperthyroidism that later progressed to Graves' ophthalmopathy. The chain joins TRBV29-1 to TRBJ2-7; possibly TRBD2 for D (6 bases). CDR3 amino acids: CSVEVKGREQYF. The CDR3 DNA sequence: TGCAGCGTTGAAGTGAAAGGGAGGGAGCAGTACTTC.